The rows below give T cell receptor beta chains drawn from one sample of a study of blood T cell repertoires in COVID-19. Only in-frame clones appear in the TCRdb table, and some are missing; sequencing was by immunoSEQ multiplex PCR. The table lists some 94,000 clones, over 80% of them singletons. The sequenced material came from peripheral blood. The source of these receptors is a man between 65 and 79 years old with active or convalescent COVID-19. CDR3s include the opening cysteine and the closing phenylalanine or tryptophan. D genes are given only for firm matches. Clone sizes are given selectively: once, few, many, or a class where the clone is expanded.

J gene | V gene | D gene | clone size | CDR3 DNA | CDR3 protein
TRBJ1-1 | TRBV7-9 | - | - | TGTGCCAGCAGCTTATGGCCTTCAGAAGCTTTCTTT | CASSLWPSEAFF
TRBJ2-1 | TRBV27 | - | - | TGTGCCAGCAGTTTATCGTTCGCGGTGGAGCGCTCGCCCGGTGAGCAGTTCTTC | CASSLSFAVERSPGEQFF
TRBJ2-7 | TRBV5-4 | - | - | TGTGCCAGCAGCCCCGTTGGAACGGCGGGGTCCTATGAGCAGTACTTC | CASSPVGTAGSYEQYF
TRBJ1-2 | TRBV4-1 | - | - | TGCGCCAGCAGCCAAGGAGACAGGAACTATGGCTACACCTTC | CASSQGDRNYGYTF
TRBJ1-3 | TRBV18 | - | few | TGTGCCAGCTCACCTCTCCTCGGGGGTGGAAACACCATATATTTT | CASSPLLGGGNTIYF
TRBJ2-5 | TRBV2 | - | - | TGTGCCAGCAGGGGACTCCGCGGGGAGACCCAGTACTTC | CASRGLRGETQYF
TRBJ2-2 | TRBV6-5 | - | - | TGTGCCAGCAGGGGGGAGGTGAACACCGGGGAGCTGTTTTTT | CASRGEVNTGELFF
TRBJ1-2 | TRBV6-6 | TRBD1 | once | TGTGCCAGCAGTTACCAAACGACAGGGAACTATGGCTACACCTTC | CASSYQTTGNYGYTF
TRBJ1-1 | TRBV29-1 | - | - | TGCAGCGTTTCGGGGAACACGTTGGACACTGAAGCTTTCTTT | CSVSGNTLDTEAFF
TRBJ1-1 | TRBV7-9 | - | - | TGTGCCAGCAGCTTTAGTCGATCCGACACTGAAGCTTTCTTT | CASSFSRSDTEAFF
TRBJ2-3 | TRBV7-2 | TRBD2 | - | TGTGCCAGCAGCCCGGCTAGCGGGGGGGCCCGGATGGGAGATACGCAGTATTTT | CASSPASGGARMGDTQYF
TRBJ1-6 | TRBV19 | - | - | TGTGCCAGTAGTTCTAGGGAGAATTATAATTCACCCCTCCACTTT | CASSSRENYNSPLHF
TRBJ1-5 | TRBV9 | TRBD1 | - | TGTGCCAGCAGCACGGCTATGGGACAGCTTCCCTCGCCCCAGCATTTT | CASSTAMGQLPSPQHF
TRBJ1-6 | TRBV4-1 | TRBD1 | - | TGCGCCAGCAGCCGGGAACCCGACAGGGCTAATTCACCCCTCCACTTT | CASSREPDRANSPLHF
TRBJ1-2 | TRBV2 | - | - | TGTGCCAGCAGCCAGGGGATCTATGGCTACACCTTC | CASSQGIYGYTF
TRBJ2-1 | TRBV7-9 | - | - | TGTGCCAGCAGCTTAGGTGGGGGGAATGAGCAGTTCTTC | CASSLGGGNEQFF
TRBJ2-7 | TRBV27 | - | - | TGTGCCAGCGCCAGACAGGCGACCTACGAGCAGTACTTC | CASARQATYEQYF
TRBJ1-4 | TRBV7-8 | - | - | TGTGCCAGCAGCTTAGGAGCGGCAACTAATGAAAAACTGTTTTTT | CASSLGAATNEKLFF
TRBJ1-1 | TRBV6-5 | TRBD1 | - | TGTGCCACCAAGGGACAGATGAACACTGAAGCTTTCTTT | CATKGQMNTEAFF
TRBJ2-3 | TRBV29-1 | TRBD2 | once | TGCAGCGCAGAGCGGGGGGGCACAGATACGCAGTATTTT | CSAERGGTDTQYF
TRBJ2-3 | TRBV7-2 | - | - | TGTGCCAGCAGCTTAAGCACTACCGATACGCAGTATTTT | CASSLSTTDTQYF
TRBJ2-5 | TRBV5-1 | TRBD2 | few | TGCGCCAGCAGCATGGGACTAGCGGGGGGGCAGGAGACCCAGTACTTC | CASSMGLAGGQETQYF
TRBJ1-2 | TRBV4-1 | TRBD1 | - | TGCGCCAGCAGCCAAGAAGGGGACAGGGCAGTCTATGGCTACACCTTC | CASSQEGDRAVYGYTF
TRBJ2-6 | TRBV14 | - | - | TGTGCCAGCGGGCCCTCTGGGGCCAACGTCCTGACTTTC | CASGPSGANVLTF